This TCR beta chain appears in the sequencing data of a study of identifying expanded T cells in peripheral blood. Findings of the study overall: Across healthy donors, higher total template counts meant significantly greater roughly 2-week count variance.

This CDR3 contains 15 residues. V gave up 3 bases and J gave up 0 bases, with 9 bases separating them. Germline CDR1 and CDR2: SGHKS and YYEKEE (reference sequence). Some clones are missing from TCRdb's copy, which holds only in-frame ones; the method was immunoSEQ multiplex PCR. The sample contains about 130,000 clones, 80% to 90% of which appear only once. This clone was counted once. As yet, its antigen is unknown. The clonotype comes from a person between 18 and 69 years old in good health. V is TRBV5-5 and J is TRBJ1-4; D not certain. The sequenced sample was blood. CDR3: CASSWEGATNEKLFF. CDR3 in DNA: TGTGCCAGCAGCTGGGAGGGTGCAACTAATGAAAAACTGTTTTTT.